The table lists the clone carrying this TCR beta chain with a few counts. Its antigen is as yet unknown. Researchers ran the PCR with 60 Vbeta and 13 Jbeta primers. The repertoire was sequenced with immunoSEQ multiplex PCR; TCRdb's copy has only in-frame clones and lacks some. The sample contains tens of thousands of clones, 65% to 70% of which appear only once. V shed 3 bases and J 7 bases; nucleotides not matched to a gene: 15. The length of the CDR3 is 17 residues. Germline CDR1 LGHNA, CDR2 YNFKEQ. This entry is derived from a study of cytomegalovirus exposure and HLA in healthy donors. General study findings and limits: The authors judged a highly shared variant cluster likely a sequencing artifact. The listing of roughly 160 TCR beta chains classed them as cytomegalovirus-associated.

This clonotype originated in a woman in her 30s in good health and CMV-seronegative. Sequencing input: PBMCs. J is TRBJ2-5 and V is TRBV4-2; 9 bases line up with TRBD1. The CDR3 bases are TGTGCCAGCAGCCAGGAGATTACAGGGGGCGCGGGCGGGACCCAGTACTTC. Amino acids: CASSQEITGGAGGTQYF.